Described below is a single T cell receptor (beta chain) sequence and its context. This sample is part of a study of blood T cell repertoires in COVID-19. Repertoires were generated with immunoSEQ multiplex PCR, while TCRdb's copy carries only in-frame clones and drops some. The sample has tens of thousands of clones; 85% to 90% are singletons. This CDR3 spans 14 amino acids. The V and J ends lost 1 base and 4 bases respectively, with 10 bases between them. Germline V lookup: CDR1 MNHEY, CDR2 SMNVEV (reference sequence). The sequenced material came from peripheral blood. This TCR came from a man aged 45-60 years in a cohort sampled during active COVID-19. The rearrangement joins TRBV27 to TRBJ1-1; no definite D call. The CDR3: CASSLFVSGTEAFF. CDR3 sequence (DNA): TGTGCCAGCAGTTTATTTGTATCAGGCACTGAAGCTTTCTTT.